This TCR beta chain was found in a study of blood T cell repertoires in COVID-19. Study background: COVID-19 samples from acute and convalescent phases originated in the United States, Italy and Spain. Nucleic acid was either cDNA or gDNA, and it came from T cells, B-cell-depleted T cells, or PBMCs.

Germline trimming cut 5 bases from V and 3 bases from J; bases unmatched to any gene: 6. The germline V gene has CDR1 WSHSY and CDR2 SAAADI. This CDR3 region has 16 residues. The authors' processing: Nucleated cell counts were estimated from reference gene primer amplification. Repertoires were generated with immunoSEQ multiplex PCR, while TCRdb's copy carries only in-frame clones and drops some. V, J and clone size are taken as reported in that table, and D and trimming were inferred from the DNA itself. The data show 270,000 or so clones, approximately 90% seen once. The sample comprised peripheral blood. The sequence was obtained from a man aged 40-49 years with acute or convalescent COVID-19. This chain connects TRBV10-2 to TRBJ2-2, with 10 bases matching TRBD2. The CDR3 nucleotides read TGCGCCAGCAGTTTTAGCGGGGGGCAGTACACCGGGGAGCTGTTTTTT. Protein product: CASSFSGGQYTGELFF.